The present TCR beta chain was sequenced within a study of control samples from healthy donors and cancer patients. The V and J ends lost 4 bases and 4 bases respectively, with 7 bases between them. This CDR3 has 12 amino acids. Profiling relied on immunoSEQ multiplex PCR, and the TCRdb table lists in-frame clones only, not all of them. The profile shows 130,000 or so clones, roughly 89% of them singletons. This receptor was identified in a man aged 30 to 45 in good health. This sequence joins TRBV12-3 or TRBV12-4 and TRBJ1-2; D gene uncertain. Specimen: blood. The CDR3 loop is CASSSNLYGYTF. In nucleotides, the CDR3 is TGTGCCAGCAGTTCTAACCTCTATGGCTACACCTTC.